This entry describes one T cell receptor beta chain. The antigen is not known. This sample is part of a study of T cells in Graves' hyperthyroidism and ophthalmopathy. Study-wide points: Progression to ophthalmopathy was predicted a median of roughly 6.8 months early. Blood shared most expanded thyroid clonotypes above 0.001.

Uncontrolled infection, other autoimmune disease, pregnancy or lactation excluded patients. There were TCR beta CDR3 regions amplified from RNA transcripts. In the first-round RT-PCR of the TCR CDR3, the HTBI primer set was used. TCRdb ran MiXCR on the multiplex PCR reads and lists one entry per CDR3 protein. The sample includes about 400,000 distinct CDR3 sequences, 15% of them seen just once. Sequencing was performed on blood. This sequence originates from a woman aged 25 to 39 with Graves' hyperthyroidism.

CDR3 residues: CASSQDLGAEAFF. The CDR3 DNA reads TGTGCCAGCAGCCAAGATTTGGGGGCTGAAGCTTTCTTT. This chain links TRBV14 with TRBJ1-1; tentative D call: TRBD1 (5 bases). Trimming removed 0 bases from V and 6 bases from J, with 8 bases in between. This CDR3 comprises 13 residues. The germline V gene encodes CDR1 SGHDN and CDR2 FVKESK.